This T cell receptor (beta chain) came from a study of blood T cell repertoires in COVID-19. Germline assignment: CDR1 MGHRA and CDR2 YSYEKL. V was pared by 2 bases and J by 3 bases, with 14 bases between. There are 15 residues in the CDR3. The protocol was immunoSEQ multiplex PCR, while the TCRdb copy is restricted to in-frame clones and leaves out a portion. The repertoire holds 200,000 to 300,000 clones, roughly 90% seen once, with 7.2% in the top ten. The sample was peripheral blood. The source of this sequence is a man between 60 and 75 years old who had recovered from COVID-19. The V gene is TRBV4-1, the J gene TRBJ2-7; D is possibly TRBD1 (6 bases). CDR3 protein: CASSQPGTSSYEQYF. The CDR3 DNA is TGCGCCAGCAGCCAACCCGGGACATCAAGCTACGAGCAGTACTTC.